These 9 T cell receptor beta chains came from one sample sequenced in a study of radiation and T cells in renal cell carcinoma. The method was immunoSEQ multiplex PCR; TCRdb's version includes in-frame clones alone and lacks a portion of them. Here the sample spans 150,000 or so clones, about 88% being singletons. Time point meaning: baseline pretreatment blood. The treatment was: 15 Gy SBRT to primary tumor, nephrectomy 4 weeks later. Sequences were derived from blood, sampled from a patient whose treatment included radiotherapy and nephrectomy. These receptors were obtained from a woman in her seventies with renal cell carcinoma.

The J gene is TRBJ1-5, the V gene TRBV6-6, with D possibly TRBD1 on 6 matching bases. CDR3 size: 15 residues. The V and J ends lost 7 bases and 5 bases respectively, with 18 bases between them. Germline CDR1 reads MNHNY; CDR2 reads SVGAGI (reference sequence). Written as DNA, the CDR3 is TGTGCCAGCACTCCCGAGGGGGGGGGTGATCAGCCCCAGCATTTT. This encodes CASTPEGGGDQPQHF.

This clone was picked up one time. The chain joins TRBV19 to TRBJ2-5; 7 bases fit TRBD2. Germline CDR1 reads LNHDA; CDR2 reads SQIVND (reference sequence). The CDR3 contains 13 residues. Losses at the gene ends were 5 bases for V and 5 bases for J; bases not matched to a gene: 5. The CDR3 reads CASSPGGRETQYF. The CDR3 DNA is TGTGCCAGTAGTCCCGGGGGGAGGGAGACCCAGTACTTC.

Turning to this clone: Other DNA sequences in this sample translate to the same CDR3. Here the CDR3 reads CAWSLDTASYNEQFF. The CDR3, as DNA: TGTGCCTGGAGTCTTGACACGGCCTCCTACAATGAGCAGTTCTTC. The V call is TRBV30, the J call TRBJ2-1, with D hard to call. The CDR3 has 15 amino acids. Trimming removed 2 bases from V and 0 bases from J, with 11 bases in between. Germline CDR1 reads GTSNPN; CDR2 reads SVGIG (reference sequence). The complete variable domain, with remaining parts taken from reference TRBV30 and TRBJ2-1, reads SQTIHQWPATLVQPVGSPLSLECTVEGTSNPNLYWYRQAAGRGLQLLFYSVGIGQISSEVPQNLSASRPQDRQFILSSKKLLLSDSGFYLCAWSLDTASYNEQFFGPGTRLTVL.

The chain links TRBV5-1 to TRBJ1-6; 7 bases are a match to TRBD1. The CDR3 runs to 15 residues. After removal of 4 bases from V and 4 bases from J, the junction contained 5 bases not matched to a gene. Germline CDR1 and CDR2: SGHRS and YFSETQ. The DNA for the CDR3 is TGCGCCAGCAGCCTCCCGGGACAGTATAATTCACCCCTCCACTTT. As protein: CASSLPGQYNSPLHF.

V and J are TRBV5-1 and TRBJ2-2; 7 bases align to TRBD1. The germline V gene encodes CDR1 SGHRS and CDR2 YFSETQ. The junction had 12 bases not matched to a gene; V was cut back by 1 base and J by 6 bases. CDR3 length equals 17 residues. The CDR3 here is CASSLTVVTGWAGELFF. The CDR3, as DNA: TGCGCCAGCAGCTTGACAGTAGTGACAGGGTGGGCCGGGGAGCTGTTTTTT. Filled out from reference TRBV5-1 and TRBJ2-2, the complete variable domain reads KAGVTQTPRYLIKTRGQQVTLSCSPISGHRSVSWYQQTPGQGLQFLFEYFSETQRNKGNFPGRFSGRQFSNSRSEMNVSTLELGDSALYLCASSLTVVTGWAGELFFGEGSRLTVL.

The chain uses TRBV10-3 and TRBJ1-2; unclear D gene. This CDR3 comprises 11 residues. The ends were cut back, 2 bases at V and 3 bases at J, with 1 base in the middle. Germline V gene sequence: CDR1 ENHRY, CDR2 SYGVKD. In DNA, the CDR3 is TGTGCCATCAGTGAGGACTATGGCTACACCTTC. Translated: CAISEDYGYTF.

The chain joins TRBV29-1 to TRBJ2-1, with D possibly called TRBD1 or TRBD2 (5 bases each). Germline CDR1 and CDR2: SQVTM and ANQGSEA. This CDR3 region has 13 residues. V lost 7 bases and J 1 base, leaving 11 bases between the germline ends. CDR3 in DNA: TGCAGCGCGGGGCTAGTTTCCTACAATGAGCAGTTCTTC. It is translated as CSAGLVSYNEQFF.

This clone was seen more than once but under ten times. The identical CDR3 is also encoded by other nucleotide sequences in the sample. V is TRBV19 and J is TRBJ1-2; tentatively, D is TRBD1 (6 bases). Per germline, CDR1 LNHDA and CDR2 SQIVND (reference sequence). The CDR3 contains 13 residues. V gave up 8 bases and J gave up 7 bases, with 17 bases separating them. CDR3 region: CASSTGTTGGYTF. In nucleotides, the CDR3 is TGTGCCAGTTCAACAGGGACGACTGGTGGCTACACCTTC. Variable domain in full (rest from reference TRBV19 and TRBJ1-2): DGGITQSPKYLFRKEGQNVTLSCEQNLNHDAMYWYRQDPGQGLRLIYYSQIVNDFQKGDIAEGYSVSREKKESFPLTVTSAQKNPTAFYLCASSTGTTGGYTFGSGTRLTVV.

V is TRBV18 and J is TRBJ2-5, with a tentative D call TRBD2 (5 bases). The CDR3 is 14 amino acids. The germline gives CDR1 KGHSH, CDR2 LQKENI. With 2 bases removed from V and 2 bases from J, the gap between germline ends came to 9 bases. The CDR3 protein is CASSPNTGQETQYF. CDR3 DNA sequence: TGTGCCAGCTCACCAAACACGGGGCAAGAGACCCAGTACTTC.